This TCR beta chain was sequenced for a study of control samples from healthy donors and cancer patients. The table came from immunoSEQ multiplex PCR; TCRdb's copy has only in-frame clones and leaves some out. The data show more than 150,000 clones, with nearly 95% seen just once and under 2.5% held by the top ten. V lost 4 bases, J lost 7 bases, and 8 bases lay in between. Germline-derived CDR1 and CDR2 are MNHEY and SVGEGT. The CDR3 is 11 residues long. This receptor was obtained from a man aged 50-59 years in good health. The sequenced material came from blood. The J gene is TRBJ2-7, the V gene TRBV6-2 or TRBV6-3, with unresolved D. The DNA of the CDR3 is TGTGCCAGCAGTTCACTCGGGGAGCAGTACTTC. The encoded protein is CASSSLGEQYF.